This entry lists 26 T cell receptor beta chains sequenced from one sample in a study of blood T cell repertoires in COVID-19. TCRdb's copy holds only in-frame clones and misses some; the assay was immunoSEQ multiplex PCR. The sample yields 150,000 to 200,000 clones, approximately 80% seen once. Specimen: PBMCs or T cells enriched from blood (not recorded which). The source is a man between 50 and 59 years old who had recovered from COVID-19.

This chain uses TRBV7-2 with TRBJ1-3; 8 bases are a match to TRBD1. Losses at the gene ends were 4 bases for V and 2 bases for J; bases not matched to a gene: 4. CDR1 and CDR2 from the germline V gene are SGHTA and FQGNSA. The CDR3 totals 15 residues. CDR3 sequence (DNA): TGTGCCAGCAGCTCCCAGGGACAGGCTGGAAACACCATATATTTT. Its translation is CASSSQGQAGNTIYF.

This rearrangement joins TRBV5-1 to TRBJ2-1; D may be TRBD2 (7 bases). Trimming removed 0 bases from V and 6 bases from J, with 16 bases in between. This CDR3 has 16 residues. Looked up from germline, CDR1 is SGHRS and CDR2 is YFSETQ. CDR3 coding DNA: TGCGCCAGCAGCTTGGTTACGGGACGGGGGGCCAATGAGCAGTTCTTC. This sequence encodes CASSLVTGRGANEQFF.

The rearrangement links TRBV27 to TRBJ1-5, with TRBD1 matching over 7 bases. V gave up 5 bases and J gave up 10 bases; unmatched junction bases: 17. The CDR3 runs 16 residues. Germline V gene lookup returns CDR1 MNHEY and CDR2 SMNVEV (reference sequence). The CDR3 here is CASSPGQAGGIAPQHF. CDR3 nucleotide sequence: TGTGCCAGCAGTCCGGGTCAGGCAGGGGGTATAGCACCCCAGCATTTT.

The chain uses TRBV6-1 and TRBJ2-7; perhaps TRBD2 as D (5 bases). The V end was cut by 3 bases, the J end by 3 bases, with 12 bases between. Germline V CDR1 and CDR2: MNHNS, SASEGT. The CDR3 has 14 residues. CDR3 protein: CASSDEGPNYEQYF. The CDR3 DNA reads TGTGCCAGCAGTGACGAGGGCCCTAACTACGAGCAGTACTTC.

The chain is built from TRBV19 and TRBJ1-5; D perhaps matches TRBD1 (5 bases). This CDR3 is 14 amino acids long. V lost 7 bases, J lost 7 bases, and 17 bases lay in between. Per the germline V gene, CDR1 is LNHDA and CDR2 is SQIVND (reference sequence). The CDR3 loop reads CASKPAGGNQPQHF. CDR3 DNA: TGTGCCAGTAAGCCGGCGGGGGGGAACCAGCCCCAGCATTTT.

V and J are TRBV5-6 and TRBJ1-2; possible D gene TRBD1, 5 bases. V was cut by 3 bases and J by 14 bases, with 20 bases left in between. Germline CDR1 and CDR2: SGHDT and YYEEEE. This CDR3 contains 13 residues. CDR3 DNA: TGTGCCAGCAGCTCCAGCCCGACAGATCCCCTGACCTTC. It codes for CASSSSPTDPLTF.

This clone was observed a few times. This same CDR3 is encoded by further DNA sequences in the sample. The chain recombines TRBV18 with TRBJ1-6; D possibly corresponds to TRBD1 (6 bases). CDR3 length: 14 amino acids. The germline gives CDR1 KGHSH, CDR2 LQKENI. V lost 4 bases and J 7 bases, leaving 11 bases between the germline ends. CDR3 nucleotides: TGTGCCAGCTCACAGGACAGAAGAAATTCACCCCTCCACTTT. Translating gives CASSQDRRNSPLHF.

This chain connects TRBV29-1 to TRBJ2-3, with 12 bases that match TRBD2. The germline gives CDR1 SQVTM, CDR2 ANQGSEA. The CDR3 is 14 amino acids. J was trimmed by 6 bases and V by 8 bases; bases with no gene match: 9. DNA for the CDR3: TGCAGCCTGACTAGCGGGAGTGTGGACGATACGCAGTATTTT. The encoded protein is CSLTSGSVDDTQYF.

This sequence joins TRBV18 and TRBJ1-2; D remains unclear. Trimming removed 3 bases at V and 4 bases at J, with 12 bases between. Germline V lookup: CDR1 KGHSH, CDR2 LQKENI. There are 14 residues in the CDR3. This chain's CDR3 is CASSPGGGGYGYTF. The CDR3 DNA follows: TGTGCCAGCTCACCGGGAGGTGGCGGCTATGGCTACACCTTC. Looking up the rest from reference TRBV18 and TRBJ1-2 gives the full variable domain: NAGVMQNPRHLVRRRGQEARLRCSPMKGHSHVYWYRQLPEEGLKFMVYLQKENIIDESGMPKERFSAEFPKEGPSILRIQQVVRGDSAAYFCASSPGGGGYGYTFGSGTRLTVV.

The CDR3 reads CASSSTGGATGETQYF. CDR3 DNA sequence: TGCGCCAGCAGCTCTACAGGGGGCGCTACGGGTGAGACCCAGTACTTC. This rearrangement joins TRBV5-1 to TRBJ2-5; 9 bases map to TRBD1. The ends lost 3 bases at V and 5 bases at J; junction bases unmatched: 11. The CDR3 sequence is 16 residues long. Germline V gives CDR1 SGHRS, CDR2 YFSETQ.

This rearrangement joins TRBV6-4 to TRBJ2-1, with 13 bases fitting TRBD2. In germline, CDR1 is MRHNA, CDR2 SNTAGT. V was clipped by 5 bases and J by 4 bases; unmatched bases: 2. The CDR3 extends over 15 amino acids. The DNA of the CDR3 is TGTGCCAGCAGTCCGGGACTAGCGGGATACAATGAGCAGTTCTTC. Protein product: CASSPGLAGYNEQFF.

To note about this clone: Other DNA sequences in this sample translate to the same CDR3. The genes are TRBV18 and TRBJ1-1, with D possibly matching TRBD1 (5 bases). V was shortened by 3 bases and J by 2 bases, with 7 bases between the two germline ends. Looked up from germline, CDR1 is KGHSH and CDR2 is LQKENI. The CDR3 totals 13 residues. CDR3 coding DNA: TGTGCCAGCTCACCTACAGGTAACACTGAAGCTTTCTTT. Amino acid sequence: CASSPTGNTEAFF.

The V gene is TRBV28, the J gene TRBJ2-1; tentatively, D is TRBD1 (6 bases). V was clipped by 6 bases and J by 9 bases, with 15 bases between them. The CDR3 consists of 13 residues. The germline CDR1 and CDR2 sequences are MDHEN and SYDVKM. The CDR3 sequence: CASRQTGFGEQFF. The CDR3 DNA sequence: TGTGCCAGCAGACAAACAGGGTTTGGTGAGCAGTTCTTC.

The chain couples TRBV6-5 to TRBJ2-5; TRBD1 agrees at 7 bases. The ends lost 6 bases at V and 4 bases at J; junction bases unmatched: 8. Germline V lookup: CDR1 MNHEY, CDR2 SVGAGI. The CDR3 contains 14 residues. DNA of the CDR3: TGTGCCAGCAGACGAGACAGGGTTGTAGAGACCCAGTACTTC. This codes for CASRRDRVVETQYF.

This clone is a singleton in its sample. This chain links TRBV5-1 with TRBJ2-3, with D possibly TRBD2 on 6 matching bases. Trimming cost V 7 bases and J 4 bases, with 16 bases left between them. Per the germline V gene, CDR1 is SGHRS and CDR2 is YFSETQ. This CDR3 contains 14 residues. The DNA for the CDR3 is TGCGCCAGCCATCCACCCGGGGGTCCAGATACGCAGTATTTT. Translation gives CASHPPGGPDTQYF.

The genes are TRBV7-3 and TRBJ2-3, with TRBD2 matching over 8 bases. V lost 2 bases, J lost 1 base, and 5 bases stayed unmatched. CDR1 and CDR2 (germline): SGHTA, FQGTGA. CDR3 length equals 16 residues. The CDR3 is CASSLGRGARTDTQYF. The CDR3 region has the DNA TGTGCCAGCAGCTTAGGGCGGGGGGCCCGCACAGATACGCAGTATTTT.

This sequence joins TRBV28 and TRBJ2-7, with a possible D match to TRBD1 (6 bases). The germline V gene encodes CDR1 MDHEN and CDR2 SYDVKM. CDR3 size: 14 residues. Deletions cut 6 bases from V and 5 bases from J, with 17 bases between. CDR3 residues: CASRDSGHRNEQYF. CDR3 DNA: TGTGCCAGCAGAGACTCGGGACATAGGAACGAGCAGTACTTC.

The chain carries TRBV2 and TRBJ1-6, with D perhaps matching TRBD1 (6 bases). CDR1 is SNHLY and CDR2 is FYNNEI in the germline V gene. The ends were cut back, 10 bases at V and 10 bases at J, with 20 bases in the middle. There are 14 residues in the CDR3. The CDR3: CATEMGAAESPLHF. DNA for the CDR3: TGTGCCACAGAGATGGGGGCGGCTGAATCACCCCTCCACTTT.

The chain combines TRBV6-2 or TRBV6-3 with TRBJ1-1, with D tentatively TRBD1 (6 bases). There are 14 residues in the CDR3. The V end lost 5 bases, the J end lost 1 base, and 11 bases lay between the germline ends. Germline CDR1 MNHEY, CDR2 SVGEGT. In nucleotides, the CDR3 is TGTGCCAGCAGTCTCGTCAGGGGGAACACTGAAGCTTTCTTT. Protein sequence: CASSLVRGNTEAFF.

The chain employs TRBV5-1 and TRBJ1-6, with unresolved D. Germline assignment: CDR1 SGHRS and CDR2 YFSETQ. V dropped 5 bases and J dropped 10 bases, with 19 bases sitting between them. The CDR3 sequence is 15 residues long. CDR3 nucleotide sequence: TGCGCCAGCAGTGGAGGGAGTATCTGGGAATCACCCCTCCACTTT. Encoded protein: CASSGGSIWESPLHF.

This rearrangement joins TRBV7-9 to TRBJ2-1, with 8 bases matching TRBD2. V was pared by 5 bases and J by 10 bases, with 13 bases of the junction left unmatched. Germline loops: CDR1 SEHNR, CDR2 FQNEAQ (reference sequence). The CDR3 spans 15 residues. The CDR3 nucleotides read TGTGCCAGCAGCCCAAATGCCTTAGCGGGACGGGAGCAGTTCTTC. It codes for CASSPNALAGREQFF.

The gene calls are TRBV18 and TRBJ1-2; D possibly corresponds to TRBD1 (5 bases). Trimming stripped 6 bases from V and 3 bases from J, with 17 bases between. CDR1 and CDR2 (germline): KGHSH, LQKENI. The CDR3 covers 15 residues. Here the CDR3 DNA reads TGTGCCAGCTCGCCTACCCTTCAGGGTGACTATGGCTACACCTTC. Translated: CASSPTLQGDYGYTF.

The V call is TRBV10-3, the J call TRBJ2-7; the match to TRBD1 covers 9 bases. The junction had 3 bases not matched to a gene; V was cut back by 4 bases and J by 2 bases. The CDR3 covers 14 residues. The V gene's germline CDR1 is ENHRY and CDR2 SYGVKD. The CDR3 coding sequence is TGTGCCATCAGTGGACAGGGGGTCACCTACGAGCAGTACTTC. Translating it yields CAISGQGVTYEQYF.

This clone appeared a single time. Other DNA sequences from this sample encode an identical CDR3 as well. The chain has TRBV28 and TRBJ1-2, with D unclear. CDR1 is MDHEN and CDR2 is SYDVKM in the germline V gene. Trimming removed 2 bases at V and 7 bases at J, with 5 bases between. The CDR3 consists of 11 residues. The CDR3 DNA follows: TGTGCCAGCAGTTTAAGAGGTGGCTACACCTTC. Translated: CASSLRGGYTF.

The chain couples TRBV7-2 to TRBJ1-3; the D is unclear. The CDR3 is 14 amino acids. Trimming left V 3 bases short and J 0 bases short, with 6 bases between. Germline CDR1 reads SGHTA; CDR2 reads FQGNSA. The CDR3 nucleotides are TGTGCCAGCAGCTTGTTCAACTCTGGAAACACCATATATTTT. Residues: CASSLFNSGNTIYF.

The chain couples TRBV30 to TRBJ1-1; TRBD1 agrees at 7 bases. Trimming took 3 bases from V and 2 from J; bases not matched to a gene: 9. This CDR3 has 15 amino acids. CDR1 is GTSNPN and CDR2 is SVGIG in the germline V gene (reference sequence). The CDR3 DNA reads TGTGCCTGGAGCTTAAAGGGACAGCCCAACACTGAAGCTTTCTTT. Amino acid sequence: CAWSLKGQPNTEAFF.